This T cell receptor beta chain was identified in a study of Graves' ophthalmopathy and Graves' hyperthyroidism. This CDR3 region has 14 residues. Germline V CDR1 and CDR2: SGHTA, FQGNSA. V shed 5 bases and J 4 bases; nucleotides not matched to a gene: 8. TCR beta CDR3 regions were amplified from RNA transcripts. Following a first-round RT-PCR that used HTBI primers, a second-round multiplex PCR was carried out. TCRdb redid the calling of the multiplex PCR reads with MiXCR, one entry per CDR3 protein. The repertoire holds 620,000 or so distinct CDR3 sequences, with around a fifth as singletons. This clonotype was recorded at least ten times.

The TCR was taken from a woman aged 18-29 years with stable Graves' hyperthyroidism. Some clones in this sample may be carry-over from other donors' samples. J is TRBJ2-7 and V is TRBV7-2; 7 bases match TRBD1. Input material: peripheral blood. CDR3 DNA sequence: TGTGCCAGCAGCCCCCAGGGGGTGGGTTACGAGCAGTACTTC. It is translated as CASSPQGVGYEQYF.